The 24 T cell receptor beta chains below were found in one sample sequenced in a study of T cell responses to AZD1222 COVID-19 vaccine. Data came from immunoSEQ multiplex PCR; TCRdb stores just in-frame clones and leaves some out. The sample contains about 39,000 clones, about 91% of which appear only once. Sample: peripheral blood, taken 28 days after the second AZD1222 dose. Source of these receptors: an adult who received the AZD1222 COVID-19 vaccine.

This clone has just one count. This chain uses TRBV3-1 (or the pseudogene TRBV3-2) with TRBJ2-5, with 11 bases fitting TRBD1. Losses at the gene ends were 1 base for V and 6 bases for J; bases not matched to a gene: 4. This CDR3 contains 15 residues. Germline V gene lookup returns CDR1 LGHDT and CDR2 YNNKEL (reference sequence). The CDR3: CASSQGTGGVKTQYF. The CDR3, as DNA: TGTGCCAGCAGCCAAGGGACAGGGGGCGTAAAGACCCAGTACTTC.

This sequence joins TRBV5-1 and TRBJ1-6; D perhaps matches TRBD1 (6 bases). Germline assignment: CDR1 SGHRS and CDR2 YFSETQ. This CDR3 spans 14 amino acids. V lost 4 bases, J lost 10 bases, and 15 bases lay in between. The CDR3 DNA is TGCGCCAGCAGCGAAGGACAGCGCGACTCACCCCTCCACTTT. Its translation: CASSEGQRDSPLHF.

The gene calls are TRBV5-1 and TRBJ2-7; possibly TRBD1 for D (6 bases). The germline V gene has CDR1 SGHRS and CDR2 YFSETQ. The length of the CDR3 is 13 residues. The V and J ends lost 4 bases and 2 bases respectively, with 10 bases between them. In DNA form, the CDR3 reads TGCGCCAGCAGCGTCGGACAGACCTACGAGCAGTACTTC. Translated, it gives CASSVGQTYEQYF. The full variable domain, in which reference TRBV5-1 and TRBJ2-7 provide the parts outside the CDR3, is KAGVTQTPRYLIKTRGQQVTLSCSPISGHRSVSWYQQTPGQGLQFLFEYFSETQRNKGNFPGRFSGRQFSNSRSEMNVSTLELGDSALYLCASSVGQTYEQYFGPGTRLTVT.

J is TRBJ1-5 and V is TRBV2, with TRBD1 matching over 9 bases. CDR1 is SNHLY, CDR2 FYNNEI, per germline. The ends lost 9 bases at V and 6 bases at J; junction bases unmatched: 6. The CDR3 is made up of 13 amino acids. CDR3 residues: CASRQGEIQPQHF. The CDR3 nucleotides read TGTGCCAGTAGACAGGGGGAGATTCAGCCCCAGCATTTT.

The CDR3 DNA is TGTGCCAGCAGTCTGTTGGAGACCCAGCCCCAGCATTTT. This encodes CASSLLETQPQHF. The genes are TRBV12-3 or TRBV12-4 and TRBJ1-5; D is unresolved. V was shortened by 5 bases and J by 7 bases, with 12 bases between the two germline ends. The CDR3 length is 13 residues.

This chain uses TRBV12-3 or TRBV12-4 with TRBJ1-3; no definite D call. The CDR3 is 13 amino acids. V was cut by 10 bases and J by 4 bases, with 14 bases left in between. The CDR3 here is CATGNVRGNTIYF. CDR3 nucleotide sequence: TGTGCCACCGGGAACGTGAGAGGAAACACCATATATTTT.

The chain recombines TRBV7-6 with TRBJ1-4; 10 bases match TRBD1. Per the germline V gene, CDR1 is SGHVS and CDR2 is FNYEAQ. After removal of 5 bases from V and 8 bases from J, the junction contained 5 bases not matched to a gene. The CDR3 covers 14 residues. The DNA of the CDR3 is TGTGCCAGCAGCCCAGGACAGGGGGGAGAAAAACTGTTTTTT. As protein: CASSPGQGGEKLFF.

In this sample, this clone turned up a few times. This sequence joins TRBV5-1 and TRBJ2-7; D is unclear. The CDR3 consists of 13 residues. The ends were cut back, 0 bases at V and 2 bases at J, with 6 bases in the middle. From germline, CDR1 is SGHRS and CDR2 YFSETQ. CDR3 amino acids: CASSLALAYEQYF. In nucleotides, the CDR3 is TGCGCCAGCAGCTTGGCGTTGGCCTACGAGCAGTACTTC.

DNA of the CDR3: TGTGCCAGCAGTGCCACGTTAACAGGGGAGCAGTTCTTC. Protein product: CASSATLTGEQFF. The chain has TRBV6-4 and TRBJ2-1; weak D call: TRBD1 (6 bases). The CDR3 has 13 amino acids. Trimming shortened V by 4 bases and J by 10 bases, and 14 bases separated the two germline ends. Germline CDR1 reads MRHNA; CDR2 reads SNTAGT.

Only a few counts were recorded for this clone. CDR3 loop: CASSSGDSSYNEQFF. For the CDR3, the DNA is TGCGCCAGCAGTTCAGGGGATAGCTCCTACAATGAGCAGTTCTTC. The chain couples TRBV10-2 to TRBJ2-1, with D perhaps matching TRBD1 (6 bases). The CDR3 consists of 15 residues. Germline CDR1 reads WSHSY; CDR2 reads SAAADI. V was trimmed by 5 bases and J by 0 bases, leaving 11 bases between them.

The DNA for the CDR3 is TGCAGCGCGCGATCGGGACAGGGGGCCTACGAGCAGTACTTC. Amino acid sequence: CSARSGQGAYEQYF. The chain links TRBV29-1 to TRBJ2-7; 11 positions match TRBD1. J was trimmed by 2 bases and V by 7 bases; bases with no gene match: 7. The length of the CDR3 is 14 residues. Germline assignment: CDR1 SQVTM and CDR2 ANQGSEA.

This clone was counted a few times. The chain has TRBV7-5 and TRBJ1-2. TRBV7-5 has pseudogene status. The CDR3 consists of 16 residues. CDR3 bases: TGTGTCAGAAGCTTCGCGTCTTTCCGGGCGGGCTATGGCTACACCTTC. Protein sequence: CVRSFASFRAGYGYTF.

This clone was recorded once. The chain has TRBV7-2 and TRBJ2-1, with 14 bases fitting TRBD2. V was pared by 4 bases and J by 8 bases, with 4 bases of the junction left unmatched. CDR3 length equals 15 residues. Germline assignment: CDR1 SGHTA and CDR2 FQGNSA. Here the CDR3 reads CASSYGLAGGDEQFF. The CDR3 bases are TGTGCCAGCAGCTATGGACTAGCGGGAGGAGATGAGCAGTTCTTC.

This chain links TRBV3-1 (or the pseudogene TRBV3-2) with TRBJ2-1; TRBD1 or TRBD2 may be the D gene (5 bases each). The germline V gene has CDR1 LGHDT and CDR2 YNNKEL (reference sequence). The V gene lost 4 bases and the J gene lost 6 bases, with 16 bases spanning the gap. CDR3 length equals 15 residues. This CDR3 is CASSPGPGPANEQFF. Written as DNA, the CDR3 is TGTGCCAGCAGCCCGGGACCGGGCCCCGCCAATGAGCAGTTCTTC.

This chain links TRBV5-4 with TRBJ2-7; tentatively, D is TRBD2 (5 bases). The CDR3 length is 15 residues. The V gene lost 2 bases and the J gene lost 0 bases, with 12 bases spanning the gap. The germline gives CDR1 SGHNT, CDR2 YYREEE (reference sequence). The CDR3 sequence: CASSFDPGSSYEQYF. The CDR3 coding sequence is TGTGCCAGCAGCTTCGATCCGGGGAGCTCCTACGAGCAGTACTTC.

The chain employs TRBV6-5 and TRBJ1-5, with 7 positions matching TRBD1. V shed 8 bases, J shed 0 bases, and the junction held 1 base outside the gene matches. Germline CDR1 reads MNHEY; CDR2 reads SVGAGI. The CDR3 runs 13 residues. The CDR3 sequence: CASGTDSNQPQHF. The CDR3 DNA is TGTGCCAGCGGGACAGATAGCAATCAGCCCCAGCATTTT.

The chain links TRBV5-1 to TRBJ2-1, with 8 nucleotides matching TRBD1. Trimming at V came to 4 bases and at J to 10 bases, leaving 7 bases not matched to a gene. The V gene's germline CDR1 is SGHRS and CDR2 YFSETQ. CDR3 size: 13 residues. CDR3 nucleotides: TGCGCCAGCAGCCAGGGTTCAGGGGGCGAGCAGTTCTTC. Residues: CASSQGSGGEQFF.

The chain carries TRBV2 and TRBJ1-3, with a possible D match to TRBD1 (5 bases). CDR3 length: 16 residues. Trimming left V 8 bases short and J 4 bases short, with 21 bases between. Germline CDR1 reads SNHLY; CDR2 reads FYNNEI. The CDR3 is CASRGTLGRAGNTIYF. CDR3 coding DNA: TGTGCCAGCCGAGGGACGCTCGGGAGGGCAGGAAACACCATATATTTT.

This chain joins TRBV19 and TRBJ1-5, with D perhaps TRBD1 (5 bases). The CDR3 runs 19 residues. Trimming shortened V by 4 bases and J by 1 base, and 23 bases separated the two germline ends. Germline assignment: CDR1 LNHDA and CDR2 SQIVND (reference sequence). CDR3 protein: CASSTRGRRRSGSNQPQHF. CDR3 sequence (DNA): TGTGCCAGTAGTACGAGGGGTAGAAGGCGTTCGGGCAGCAATCAGCCCCAGCATTTT.

This CDR3 is CASSTTEEAFF. The CDR3 nucleotides are TGTGCCAGCAGCACGACGGAGGAAGCTTTCTTT. The chain couples TRBV7-9 to TRBJ1-1; D not certain. With 5 bases removed from V and 8 bases from J, the gap between germline ends came to 9 bases. The CDR3 totals 11 residues. From germline, CDR1 is SEHNR and CDR2 FQNEAQ (reference sequence).

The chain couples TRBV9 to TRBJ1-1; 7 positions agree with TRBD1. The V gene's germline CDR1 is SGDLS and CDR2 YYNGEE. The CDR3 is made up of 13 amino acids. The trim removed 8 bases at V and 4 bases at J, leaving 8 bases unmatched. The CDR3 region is CASSRGSGTEAFF. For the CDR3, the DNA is TGTGCCAGTTCCAGGGGGTCCGGCACTGAAGCTTTCTTT.

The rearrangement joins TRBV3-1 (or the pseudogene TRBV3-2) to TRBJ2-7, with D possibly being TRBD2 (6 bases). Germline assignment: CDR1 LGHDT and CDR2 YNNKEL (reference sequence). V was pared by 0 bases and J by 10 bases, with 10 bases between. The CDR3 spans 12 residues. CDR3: CASSQDRRAQYF. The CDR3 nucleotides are TGTGCCAGCAGCCAAGATAGGAGGGCCCAGTACTTC.

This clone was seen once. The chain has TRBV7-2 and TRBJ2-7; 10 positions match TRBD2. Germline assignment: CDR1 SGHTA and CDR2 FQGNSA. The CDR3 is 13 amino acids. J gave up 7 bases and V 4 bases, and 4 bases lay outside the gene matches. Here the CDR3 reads CASSSASGREQYF. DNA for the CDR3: TGTGCCAGCAGCTCGGCTAGCGGGAGAGAGCAGTACTTC.

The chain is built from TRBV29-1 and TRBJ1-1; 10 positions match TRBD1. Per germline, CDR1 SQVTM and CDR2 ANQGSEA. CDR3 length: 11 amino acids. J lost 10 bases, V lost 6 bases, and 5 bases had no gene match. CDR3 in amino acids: CSVETGGPAFF. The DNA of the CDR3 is TGCAGCGTGGAGACAGGGGGCCCAGCTTTCTTT.